This TCR beta chain emerged from a study of cytomegalovirus exposure and HLA in healthy donors. General study results and limits: It was reported that TCR beta sequences correctly inferred the HLA-A and HLA-B alleles for most subjects. Previous analysis showed most TCR beta V segments were productive about 87% or about 30% of the time. CMV serostatus was the sole immune exposure information available. Researchers reported in a later analysis that a missense DCLRE1C variant was tied to TCR beta V- and J-gene trimming.

CDR3 length: 14 amino acids. The V gene end was trimmed by 4 bases and the J gene end by 4 bases; junction bases not matched to a gene: 5. From germline, CDR1 is SGHRS and CDR2 YFSETQ. PCR was performed using 60 Vbeta and 13 Jbeta primers. Assay: immunoSEQ multiplex PCR; the TCRdb copy retains only in-frame clones and omits some. Of under 150,000 clones detected, around 10% appear once; the ten largest clones hold around 3%. On this clone: The antigen remains unidentified.

The source is a man younger than 45 in good health and CMV-seronegative. This chain joins TRBV5-1 and TRBJ1-1; TRBD1 agrees at 9 bases. The source material was PBMCs. In DNA form, the CDR3 reads TGCGCCAGCAGCAGAGGACAGGGGAGCACTGAAGCTTTCTTT. Its translation is CASSRGQGSTEAFF.